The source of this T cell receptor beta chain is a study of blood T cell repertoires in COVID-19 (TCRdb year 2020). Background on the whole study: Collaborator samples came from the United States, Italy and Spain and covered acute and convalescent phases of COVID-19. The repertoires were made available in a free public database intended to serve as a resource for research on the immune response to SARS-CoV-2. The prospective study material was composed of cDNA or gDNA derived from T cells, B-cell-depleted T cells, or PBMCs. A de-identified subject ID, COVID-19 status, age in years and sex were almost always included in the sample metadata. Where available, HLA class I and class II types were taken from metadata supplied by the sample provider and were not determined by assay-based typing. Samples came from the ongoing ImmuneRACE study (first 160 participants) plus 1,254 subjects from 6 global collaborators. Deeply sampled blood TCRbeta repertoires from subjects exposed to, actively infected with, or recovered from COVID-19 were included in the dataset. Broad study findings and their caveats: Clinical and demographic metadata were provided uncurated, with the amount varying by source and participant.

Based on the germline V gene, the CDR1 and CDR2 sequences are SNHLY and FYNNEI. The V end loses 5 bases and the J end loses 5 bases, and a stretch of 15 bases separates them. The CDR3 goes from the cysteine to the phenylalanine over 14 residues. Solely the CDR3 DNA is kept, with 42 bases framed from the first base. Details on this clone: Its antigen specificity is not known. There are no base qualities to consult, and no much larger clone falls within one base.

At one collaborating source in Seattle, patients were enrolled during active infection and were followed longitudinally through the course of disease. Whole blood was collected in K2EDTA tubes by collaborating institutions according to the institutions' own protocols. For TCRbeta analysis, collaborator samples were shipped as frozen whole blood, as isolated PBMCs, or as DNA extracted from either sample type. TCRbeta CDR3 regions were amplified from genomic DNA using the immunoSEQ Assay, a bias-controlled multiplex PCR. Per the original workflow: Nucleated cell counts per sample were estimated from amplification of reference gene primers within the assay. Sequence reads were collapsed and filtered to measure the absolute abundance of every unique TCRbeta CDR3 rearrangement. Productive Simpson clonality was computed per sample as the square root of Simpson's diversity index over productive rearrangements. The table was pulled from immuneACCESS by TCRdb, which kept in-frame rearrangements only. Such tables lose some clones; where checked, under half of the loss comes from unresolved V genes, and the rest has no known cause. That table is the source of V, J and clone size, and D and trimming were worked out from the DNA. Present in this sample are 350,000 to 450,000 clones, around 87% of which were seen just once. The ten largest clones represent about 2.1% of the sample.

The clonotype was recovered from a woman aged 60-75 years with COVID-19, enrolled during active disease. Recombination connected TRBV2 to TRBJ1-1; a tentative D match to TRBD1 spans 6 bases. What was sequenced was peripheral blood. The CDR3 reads CASSISGVVTEAFF. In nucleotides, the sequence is TGTGCCAGCAGTATCTCAGGGGTAGTGACTGAAGCTTTCTTT.